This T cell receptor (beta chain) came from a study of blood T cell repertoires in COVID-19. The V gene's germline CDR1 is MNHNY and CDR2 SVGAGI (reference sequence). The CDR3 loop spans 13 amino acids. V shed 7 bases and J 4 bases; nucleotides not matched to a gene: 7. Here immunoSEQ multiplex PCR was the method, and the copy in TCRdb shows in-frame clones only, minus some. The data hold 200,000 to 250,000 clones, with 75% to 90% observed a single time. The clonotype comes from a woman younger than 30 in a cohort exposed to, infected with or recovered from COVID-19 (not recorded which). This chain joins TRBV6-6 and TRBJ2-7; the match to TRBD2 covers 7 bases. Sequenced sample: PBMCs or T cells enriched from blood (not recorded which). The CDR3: CASTLGGLYEQYF. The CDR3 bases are TGTGCCAGCACCCTGGGGGGGTTGTACGAGCAGTACTTC.